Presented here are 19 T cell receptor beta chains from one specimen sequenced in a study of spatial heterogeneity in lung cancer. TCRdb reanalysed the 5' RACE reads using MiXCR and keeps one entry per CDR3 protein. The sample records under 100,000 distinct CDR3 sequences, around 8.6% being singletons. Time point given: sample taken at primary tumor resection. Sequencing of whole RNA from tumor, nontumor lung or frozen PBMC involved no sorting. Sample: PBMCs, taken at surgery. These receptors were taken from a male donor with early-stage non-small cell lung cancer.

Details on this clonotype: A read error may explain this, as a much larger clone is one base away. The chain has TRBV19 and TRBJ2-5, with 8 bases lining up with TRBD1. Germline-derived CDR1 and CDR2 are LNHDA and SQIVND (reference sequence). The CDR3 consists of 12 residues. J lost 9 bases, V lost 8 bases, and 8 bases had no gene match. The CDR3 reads CASFRDRRSQYF. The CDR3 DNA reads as TGTGCCAGTTTCCGGGACAGGCGGTCCCAGTACTTC.

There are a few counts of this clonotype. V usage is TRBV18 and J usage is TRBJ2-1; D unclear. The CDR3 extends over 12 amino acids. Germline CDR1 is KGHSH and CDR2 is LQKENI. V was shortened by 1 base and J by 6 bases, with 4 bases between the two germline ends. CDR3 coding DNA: TGTGCCAGCTCACCACGGGCCAATGAGCAGTTCTTC. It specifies CASSPRANEQFF.

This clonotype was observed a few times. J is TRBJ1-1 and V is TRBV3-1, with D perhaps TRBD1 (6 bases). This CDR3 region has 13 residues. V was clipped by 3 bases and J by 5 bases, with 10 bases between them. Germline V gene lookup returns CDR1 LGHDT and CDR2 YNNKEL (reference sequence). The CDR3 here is CASSQIQGTEAFF. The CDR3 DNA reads TGTGCCAGCAGCCAGATACAGGGAACTGAAGCTTTCTTT. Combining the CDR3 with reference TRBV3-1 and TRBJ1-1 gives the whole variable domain DTAVSQTPKYLVTQMGNDKSIKCEQNLGHDTMYWYKQDSKKFLKIMFSYNNKELIINETVPNRFSPKSPDKAHLNLHINSLELGDSAVYFCASSQIQGTEAFFGQGTRLTVV.

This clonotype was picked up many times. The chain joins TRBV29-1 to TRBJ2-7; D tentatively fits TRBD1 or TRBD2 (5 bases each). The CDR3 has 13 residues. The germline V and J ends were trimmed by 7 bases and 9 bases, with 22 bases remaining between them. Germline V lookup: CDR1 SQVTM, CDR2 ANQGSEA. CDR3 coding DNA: TGCAGCGCCTTAACCGGGACGGCCAGCCGGCAGTACTTC. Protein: CSALTGTASRQYF.

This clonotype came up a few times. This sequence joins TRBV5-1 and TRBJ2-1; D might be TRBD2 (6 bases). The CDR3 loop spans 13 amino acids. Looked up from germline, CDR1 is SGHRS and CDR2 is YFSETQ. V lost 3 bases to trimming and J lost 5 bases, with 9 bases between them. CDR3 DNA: TGCGCCAGCAGCTCACTAGCCGACAATGAGCAGTTCTTC. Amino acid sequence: CASSSLADNEQFF.

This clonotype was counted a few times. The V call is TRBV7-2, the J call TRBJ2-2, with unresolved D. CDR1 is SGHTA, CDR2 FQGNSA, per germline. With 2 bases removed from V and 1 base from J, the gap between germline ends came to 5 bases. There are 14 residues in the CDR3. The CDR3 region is CASSLLQNTGELFF. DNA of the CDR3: TGTGCCAGCAGCTTACTACAGAACACCGGGGAGCTGTTTTTT.

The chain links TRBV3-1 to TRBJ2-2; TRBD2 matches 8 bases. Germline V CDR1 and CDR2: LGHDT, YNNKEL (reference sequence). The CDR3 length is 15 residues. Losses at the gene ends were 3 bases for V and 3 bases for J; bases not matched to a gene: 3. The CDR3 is CASSHGTRDTGELFF. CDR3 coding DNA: TGTGCCAGCAGCCACGGGACTAGGGACACCGGGGAGCTGTTTTTT.

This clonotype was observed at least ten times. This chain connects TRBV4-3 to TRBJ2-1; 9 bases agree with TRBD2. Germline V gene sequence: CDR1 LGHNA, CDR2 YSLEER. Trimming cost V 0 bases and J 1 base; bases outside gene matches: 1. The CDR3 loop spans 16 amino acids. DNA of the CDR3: TGCGCCAGCAGCCAAGAGAGCGGGGGGTCCTACAATGAGCAGTTCTTC. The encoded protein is CASSQESGGSYNEQFF.

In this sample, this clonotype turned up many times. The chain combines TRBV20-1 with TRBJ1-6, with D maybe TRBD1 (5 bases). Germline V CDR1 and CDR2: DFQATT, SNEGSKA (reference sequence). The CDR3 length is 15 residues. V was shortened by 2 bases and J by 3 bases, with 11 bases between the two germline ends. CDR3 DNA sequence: TGCAGTGCTAGACAAGGGGCCAACTATAATTCACCCCTCCACTTT. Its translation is CSARQGANYNSPLHF.

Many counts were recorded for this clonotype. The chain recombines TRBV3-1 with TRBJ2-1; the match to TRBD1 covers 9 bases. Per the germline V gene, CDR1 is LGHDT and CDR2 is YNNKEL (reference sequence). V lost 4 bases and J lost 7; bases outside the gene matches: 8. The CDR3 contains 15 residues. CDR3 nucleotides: TGTGCCAGCAGCCGACCGGGACAGGGTAAGAATGAGCAGTTCTTC. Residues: CASSRPGQGKNEQFF.

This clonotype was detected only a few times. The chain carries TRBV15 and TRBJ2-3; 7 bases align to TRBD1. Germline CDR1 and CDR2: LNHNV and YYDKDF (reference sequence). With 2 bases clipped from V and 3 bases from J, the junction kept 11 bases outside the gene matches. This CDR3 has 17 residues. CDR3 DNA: TGTGCCACCAGCAGATTCCGAAGGACAGGATCTACAGATACGCAGTATTTT. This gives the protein CATSRFRRTGSTDTQYF.

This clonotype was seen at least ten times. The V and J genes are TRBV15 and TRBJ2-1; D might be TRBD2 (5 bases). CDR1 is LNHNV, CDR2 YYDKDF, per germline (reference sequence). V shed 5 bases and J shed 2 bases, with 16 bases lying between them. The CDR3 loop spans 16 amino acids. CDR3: CATSVPGLGAYNEQFF. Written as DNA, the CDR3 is TGTGCCACCAGCGTACCCGGACTCGGAGCCTACAATGAGCAGTTCTTC.

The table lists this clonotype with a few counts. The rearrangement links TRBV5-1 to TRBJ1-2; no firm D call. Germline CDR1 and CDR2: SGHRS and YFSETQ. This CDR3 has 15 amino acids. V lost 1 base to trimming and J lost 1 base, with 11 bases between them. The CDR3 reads CASSLKRTLNYGYTF. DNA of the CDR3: TGCGCCAGCAGCTTGAAAAGGACTCTTAACTATGGCTACACCTTC.

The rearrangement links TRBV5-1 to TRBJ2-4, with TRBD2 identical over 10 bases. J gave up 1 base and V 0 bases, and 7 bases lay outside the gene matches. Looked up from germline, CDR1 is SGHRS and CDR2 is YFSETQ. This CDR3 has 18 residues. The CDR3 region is CASSLEAGGPVAKNIQYF. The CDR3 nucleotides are TGCGCCAGCAGCTTGGAAGCGGGAGGGCCGGTGGCCAAAAACATTCAGTACTTC.

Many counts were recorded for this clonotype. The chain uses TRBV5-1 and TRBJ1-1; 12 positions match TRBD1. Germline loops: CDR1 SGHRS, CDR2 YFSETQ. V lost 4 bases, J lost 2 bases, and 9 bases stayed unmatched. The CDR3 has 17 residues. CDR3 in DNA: TGCGCCAGCAGCCCATCCGGGACAGGGGGCGTCAACACTGAAGCTTTCTTT. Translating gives CASSPSGTGGVNTEAFF.

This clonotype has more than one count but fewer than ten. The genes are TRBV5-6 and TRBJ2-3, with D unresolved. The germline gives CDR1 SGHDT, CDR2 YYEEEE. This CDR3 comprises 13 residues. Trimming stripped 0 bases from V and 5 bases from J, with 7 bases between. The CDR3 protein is CASSLGVQDTQYF. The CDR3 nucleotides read TGTGCCAGCAGCTTGGGAGTCCAAGATACGCAGTATTTT.

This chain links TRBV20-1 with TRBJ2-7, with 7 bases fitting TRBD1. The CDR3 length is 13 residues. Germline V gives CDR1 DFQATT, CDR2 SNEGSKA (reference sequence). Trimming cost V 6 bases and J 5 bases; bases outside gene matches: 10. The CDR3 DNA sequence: TGCAGTGCCCTGAAGACAGGGACCCACGAGCAGTACTTC. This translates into CSALKTGTHEQYF.

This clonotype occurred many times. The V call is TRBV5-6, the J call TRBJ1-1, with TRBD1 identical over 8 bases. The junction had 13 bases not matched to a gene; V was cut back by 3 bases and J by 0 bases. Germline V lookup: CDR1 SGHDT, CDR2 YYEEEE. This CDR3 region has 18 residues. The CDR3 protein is CASSSRPGQAHLNTEAFF. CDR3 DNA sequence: TGTGCCAGCAGCTCCCGCCCGGGACAGGCCCACTTGAACACTGAAGCTTTCTTT.

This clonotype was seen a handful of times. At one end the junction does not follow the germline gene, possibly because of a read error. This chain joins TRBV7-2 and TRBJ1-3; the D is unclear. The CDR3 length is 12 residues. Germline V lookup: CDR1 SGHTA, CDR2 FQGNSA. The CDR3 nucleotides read TGTGCCAGCAGCTTACAGCGAAAGATCCCCCACTTC. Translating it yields CASSLQRKIPHF. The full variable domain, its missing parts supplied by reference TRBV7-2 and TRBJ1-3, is GAGVSQSPSNKVTEKGKDVELRCDPISGHTALYWYRQSLGQGLEFLIYFQGNSAPDKSGLPSDRFSAERTGGSVSTLTIQRTQQEDSAVYLCASSLQRKIPHFGEGSWLTVV.